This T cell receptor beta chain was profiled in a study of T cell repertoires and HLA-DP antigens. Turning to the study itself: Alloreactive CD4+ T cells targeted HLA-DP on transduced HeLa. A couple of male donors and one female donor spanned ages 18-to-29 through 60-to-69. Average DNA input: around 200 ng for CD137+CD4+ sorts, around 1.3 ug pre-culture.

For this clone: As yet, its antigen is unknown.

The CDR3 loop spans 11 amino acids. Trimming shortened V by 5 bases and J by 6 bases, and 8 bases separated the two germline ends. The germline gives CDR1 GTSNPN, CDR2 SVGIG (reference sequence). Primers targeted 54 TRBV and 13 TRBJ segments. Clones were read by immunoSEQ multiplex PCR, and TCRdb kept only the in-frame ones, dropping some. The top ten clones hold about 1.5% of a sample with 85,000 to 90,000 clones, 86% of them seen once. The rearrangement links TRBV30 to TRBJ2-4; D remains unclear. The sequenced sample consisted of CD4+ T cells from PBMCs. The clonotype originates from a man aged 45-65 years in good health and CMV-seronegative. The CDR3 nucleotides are TGTGCCTGGGACATAGGAAACATTCAGTACTTC. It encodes CAWDIGNIQYF.